This T cell receptor beta chain was sequenced in a study of T cells in localized non-small cell lung cancer. Looked up from germline, CDR1 is LNHDA and CDR2 is SQIVND (reference sequence). The V end lost 3 bases, the J end lost 7 bases, and 18 bases lay between the germline ends. The CDR3 extends over 15 amino acids. Only in-frame clones appear in the TCRdb table, and some are missing; sequencing was by immunoSEQ multiplex PCR. Of 25,000 to 35,000 clones in the sample, about 80% are singletons; the top ten hold around 16%. V is TRBV19 and J is TRBJ1-2; tentatively, D is TRBD1 (5 bases). The receptor comes from a male donor older than 55 with stage III squamous cell lung carcinoma. The sample consisted of peripheral blood, taken before any cancer treatment. CDR3: CASSMGQRQRSGYTF. DNA of the CDR3: TGTGCCAGTAGTATGGGGCAGCGGCAGAGGAGTGGCTACACCTTC.